Below are 27 T cell receptor beta chains sequenced from a single sample in a study of spatial heterogeneity in lung cancer. TCRdb reprocessed the 5' RACE reads with MiXCR, giving one entry per CDR3 protein. The table shows around 100,000 distinct CDR3 sequences, with 4% to 4.5% occurring only once. Antigens for these TCRs are unknown. Sample time point: sample taken at primary tumor resection. Study results and caveats: Counts that tracked tumor mutation counts were those of expanded intratumoral alpha and beta TCRs.

This material consisted of lung tumor tissue, taken at surgery. All receptors derive from a male donor with early-stage non-small cell lung cancer.

This clonotype has a count of ten or more. This chain links TRBV14 with TRBJ1-1, with D unresolved. V was pared by 1 base and J by 10 bases, with 10 bases between. The CDR3 sequence is 12 residues long. Germline CDR1 and CDR2: SGHDN and FVKESK. CDR3 residues: CASSQVGSGAFF. CDR3 in DNA: TGTGCCAGCAGCCAAGTTGGGTCGGGAGCTTTCTTT.

This clonotype was seen a handful of times. V and J are TRBV3-1 and TRBJ1-5; D is undetermined. The CDR3 is 13 residues long. V lost 1 base, J lost 5 bases, and 6 bases lay in between. The germline gives CDR1 LGHDT, CDR2 YNNKEL (reference sequence). The CDR3 DNA follows: TGTGCCAGCAGCCAAGCCCCCCATCAGCCCCAGCATTTT. Its protein product is CASSQAPHQPQHF.

This clonotype has at least ten counts. J is TRBJ2-1 and V is TRBV12-5; D is perhaps TRBD2 (5 bases). This CDR3 spans 12 amino acids. Germline CDR1 reads LGHNT; CDR2 reads FRNRAP. CDR3 sequence: CALARSGNEQFF. Written as DNA, the CDR3 is TGTGCCCTGGCCCGATCGGGAAATGAGCAGTTCTTC.

This clonotype has a count of ten or more. The chain links TRBV6-2 or TRBV6-3 to TRBJ2-7; D is possibly TRBD1 (5 bases). The CDR3 is made up of 14 amino acids. Deletions cut 2 bases from V and 2 bases from J, with 10 bases between. Germline CDR1 is MNHEY and CDR2 is SVGEGT. The DNA for the CDR3 is TGTGCCAGCAGTTACAGTCTGGGGCCCTACGAGCAGTACTTC. Residues: CASSYSLGPYEQYF.

About this clonotype itself: This may come from a read error, since a much larger clone is one base off. CDR3 in amino acids: CATSDSKWGEAQYF. The CDR3 bases are TGTGCCACCAGTGATTCCAAGTGGGGAGAGGCGCAGTATTTT. The chain combines TRBV24-1 with TRBJ2-3; the D gene is possibly TRBD2 (5 bases). The V end lost 2 bases, the J end lost 10 bases, and 15 bases lay between the germline ends. This CDR3 contains 14 residues. Germline CDR1 is KGHDR and CDR2 is SFDVKD.

This clonotype was detected ten times or more. The chain uses TRBV20-1 and TRBJ2-1; D call uncertain. This CDR3 is built from 10 residues. The V and J ends lost 7 bases and 6 bases respectively, with 7 bases between them. Germline V gives CDR1 DFQATT, CDR2 SNEGSKA (reference sequence). The DNA for the CDR3 is TGCAGTGGGGGTCCCAATGAGCAGTTCTTC. Its protein is CSGGPNEQFF.

This clonotype was seen a few times. The chain couples TRBV20-1 to TRBJ2-7, with 8 positions matching TRBD2. Germline V gives CDR1 DFQATT, CDR2 SNEGSKA (reference sequence). This CDR3 contains 14 residues. The J segment lost 1 base and the V segment lost 6 bases, leaving 8 bases of the junction unmatched. The CDR3 DNA reads as TGCAGTGCAACCCCAGAGCGGGAGTCCTACGAGCAGTACTTC. Amino acid sequence: CSATPERESYEQYF.

This clonotype was counted at least ten times. J is TRBJ2-7 and V is TRBV5-1, with unresolved D. This CDR3 contains 14 residues. With 2 bases removed from V and 4 bases from J, the gap between germline ends came to 13 bases. From germline, CDR1 is SGHRS and CDR2 YFSETQ. For the CDR3, the DNA is TGCGCCAGCAGCTTCCAGGCGACCCAATACGAGCAGTACTTC. As protein: CASSFQATQYEQYF.

This clonotype appeared a few times. J is TRBJ1-2 and V is TRBV4-2; D gene uncertain. Trimming stripped 4 bases from V and 0 bases from J, with 15 bases between. The CDR3 has 16 residues. Germline V gene sequence: CDR1 LGHNA, CDR2 YNFKEQ. CDR3 amino acids: CASSRSLGISNYGYTF. CDR3 nucleotides: TGTGCCAGCAGCCGCTCGTTGGGAATCTCTAACTATGGCTACACCTTC.

Many counts were recorded for this clonotype. This sequence joins TRBV27 and TRBJ2-7, with D possibly TRBD1 on 6 matching bases. The CDR3 extends over 13 amino acids. The ends were cut back, 6 bases at V and 6 bases at J, with 15 bases in the middle. Germline-derived CDR1 and CDR2 are MNHEY and SMNVEV (reference sequence). CDR3 in amino acids: CASSNSLTGEQYF. The DNA of the CDR3 is TGTGCCAGCAGCAACTCCCTGACAGGCGAGCAGTACTTC.

There are many counts of this clonotype. The chain carries TRBV12-3 or TRBV12-4 and TRBJ2-4; D perhaps matches TRBD1 (6 bases). V was trimmed by 5 bases and J by 0 bases, leaving 17 bases between them. The CDR3 loop spans 17 amino acids. The CDR3 region is CASSPHRERIAKNIQYF. CDR3 sequence (DNA): TGTGCCAGCAGTCCACACAGGGAGAGAATAGCCAAAAACATTCAGTACTTC.

This clonotype was detected ten times or more. The genes are TRBV10-1 and TRBJ2-7; a possible D gene is TRBD2 (6 bases). V was trimmed by 4 bases and J by 4 bases, leaving 14 bases between them. Germline CDR1 WNHNN, CDR2 SYGVQD (reference sequence). The CDR3 is made up of 14 amino acids. The CDR3, as DNA: TGCGCCAGCAGTGCCGGAGGGAGGATTTACGAGCAGTACTTC. Protein product: CASSAGGRIYEQYF.

This clonotype was observed at least ten times. The DNA of the CDR3 is TGTGCCAGCAGTTTTAGGCACACAGATACGCAGTATTTT. Encoded protein: CASSFRHTDTQYF. The chain has TRBV27 and TRBJ2-3, with unresolved D. V gave up 3 bases and J gave up 2 bases, with 6 bases separating them. The germline CDR1 and CDR2 sequences are MNHEY and SMNVEV (reference sequence). The CDR3 loop spans 13 amino acids.

Many counts were recorded for this clonotype. The rearrangement links TRBV29-1 to TRBJ2-2, with D possibly matching TRBD2 (5 bases). The CDR3 loop spans 17 amino acids. Germline V gene lookup returns CDR1 SQVTM and CDR2 ANQGSEA. Deletions cut 5 bases from V and 7 bases from J, with 26 bases between. CDR3 region: CSVPAGETAGGSGELFF. CDR3 nucleotide sequence: TGCAGCGTTCCCGCAGGAGAGACTGCGGGTGGTAGCGGGGAGCTGTTTTTT.

In its sample, this clonotype was seen many times. The chain combines TRBV28 with TRBJ1-5; D not certain. Trimming shortened V by 4 bases and J by 3 bases, and 4 bases separated the two germline ends. The CDR3 loop spans 12 amino acids. Germline lookup yields CDR1 MDHEN and CDR2 SYDVKM. CDR3 sequence: CASSSPNQPQHF. CDR3 DNA: TGTGCCAGCAGTTCTCCCAATCAGCCCCAGCATTTT. The full variable domain, completed using reference TRBV28 and TRBJ1-5, is DVKVTQSSRYLVKRTGEKVFLECVQDMDHENMFWYRQDPGLGLRLIYFSYDVKMKEKGDIPEGYSVSREKKERFSLILESASTNQTSMYLCASSSPNQPQHFGDGTRLSIL.

This clonotype was seen ten or more times. The rearrangement joins TRBV28 to TRBJ2-3, with D unclear. V lost 8 bases and J lost 1, with 10 bases in between. Germline CDR1 and CDR2: MDHEN and SYDVKM. This CDR3 is built from 13 residues. CDR3: CASGRSGTDTQYF. Written as DNA, the CDR3 is TGTGCCAGCGGACGGTCGGGCACAGATACGCAGTATTTT.

This clonotype was counted at least ten times. The gene calls are TRBV2 and TRBJ2-2, with D hard to call. Germline lookup yields CDR1 SNHLY and CDR2 FYNNEI. The V gene lost 5 bases and the J gene lost 6 bases, with 7 bases spanning the gap. The CDR3 has 12 residues. The CDR3 here is CASSWDSGELFF. The CDR3 DNA follows: TGTGCCAGCAGTTGGGATTCCGGGGAGCTGTTTTTT.

This clonotype showed up many times. The chain recombines TRBV5-1 with TRBJ1-1; D may be TRBD1 (6 bases). CDR3 length equals 15 residues. Germline loops: CDR1 SGHRS, CDR2 YFSETQ. The V end was cut by 4 bases, the J end by 1 base, with 14 bases between. The CDR3 DNA sequence: TGCGCCAGCAGCCCTACACCGGACAGGAACACTGAAGCTTTCTTT. It codes for CASSPTPDRNTEAFF.

In its sample, this clonotype was seen many times. This chain links TRBV6-5 with TRBJ2-6; a possible D gene is TRBD1 (5 bases). This CDR3 spans 15 amino acids. Germline loops: CDR1 MNHEY, CDR2 SVGAGI. Trimming pared 0 bases from V and 8 bases from J, leaving 11 bases between. CDR3 in DNA: TGTGCCAGCAGTTACTCAGGGGATGGTCCCAACGTCCTGACTTTC. The encoded protein is CASSYSGDGPNVLTF.

This clonotype was found many times. The chain combines TRBV6-6 with TRBJ1-5; D is ambiguous. Germline-derived CDR1 and CDR2 are MNHNY and SVGAGI (reference sequence). The ends were cut back, 4 bases at V and 5 bases at J, with 15 bases in the middle. The CDR3 covers 15 residues. Here the CDR3 DNA reads TGTGCCAGCAGTTGGGGTGTCGGCCTCGATCAGCCCCAGCATTTT. Protein: CASSWGVGLDQPQHF.

Here the CDR3 DNA reads TGCGCCAGCAGCCAAGGGACTTTTACTCAGCCCCAGCATTTT. Its translation: CASSQGTFTQPQHF. The chain employs TRBV4-1 and TRBJ1-5; D is uncertain. Trimming shortened V by 1 base and J by 6 bases, and 10 bases separated the two germline ends. The CDR3 has 14 amino acids. Germline V gives CDR1 MGHRA, CDR2 YSYEKL.

J is TRBJ2-2 and V is TRBV4-1, with D perhaps TRBD2 (6 bases). This CDR3 is 15 amino acids long. The germline V gene encodes CDR1 MGHRA and CDR2 YSYEKL. V lost 0 bases to trimming and J lost 3 bases, with 8 bases between them. The CDR3 DNA reads TGCGCCAGCAGCCAAGAACCGGGAGACACCGGGGAGCTGTTTTTT. Translating gives CASSQEPGDTGELFF.

This clonotype was observed a handful of times. The chain combines TRBV6-5 with TRBJ2-1; D gene uncertain. V shed 8 bases and J shed 9 bases, with 17 bases lying between them. This CDR3 spans 13 amino acids. CDR1 and CDR2 from the germline V gene are MNHEY and SVGAGI. CDR3 in amino acids: CASAGEVGIEQFF. CDR3 in DNA: TGTGCCAGCGCTGGTGAGGTGGGCATTGAGCAGTTCTTC.

This clonotype showed up many times. This rearrangement joins TRBV5-4 to TRBJ2-5, with 8 bases identical to TRBD2. The J segment lost 2 bases and the V segment lost 0 bases, leaving 3 bases of the junction unmatched. This CDR3 region has 15 residues. Germline CDR1 reads SGHNT; CDR2 reads YYREEE (reference sequence). The CDR3 DNA sequence: TGTGCCAGCAGCTTGGTGGTAGCGGGGCAAGAGACCCAGTACTTC. Its protein is CASSLVVAGQETQYF.

This clonotype was seen ten or more times. The gene calls are TRBV29-1 and TRBJ2-7; 12 bases are shared with TRBD2. Germline V gives CDR1 SQVTM, CDR2 ANQGSEA. Losses at the gene ends were 7 bases for V and 4 bases for J; bases not matched to a gene: 5. CDR3 size: 13 residues. The CDR3 DNA is TGCAGCGCCGCTACTAGCGGGAGGTACGAGCAGTACTTC. It translates to CSAATSGRYEQYF.

On this clonotype: A much larger clone is a single base away; this may be a read error. The chain couples TRBV11-2 to TRBJ2-7, with 8 bases matching TRBD1. Germline CDR1 and CDR2: SGHAT and FQNNGV. This CDR3 is 14 amino acids long. V was clipped by 3 bases and J by 10 bases; unmatched bases: 11. The CDR3 DNA reads as TGTGCCAGCAGCTTCGGCAGGGGGCTTTCCGATCAGTACTTC. Protein sequence: CASSFGRGLSDQYF.

The sample holds many counts of this clonotype. The chain carries TRBV2 and TRBJ1-4; weak D call: TRBD1 (6 bases). The CDR3 sequence is 16 residues long. Germline V gives CDR1 SNHLY, CDR2 FYNNEI. V was clipped by 6 bases and J by 0 bases, with 14 bases between them. The CDR3 region has the DNA TGTGCCAGCAGCCGCGTTCGGACAGCAACTAATGAAAAACTGTTTTTT. Translated: CASSRVRTATNEKLFF.